A selection of T cell receptor beta chains follows, all from one sample in a study of T-cell reconstitution after alpha-beta-depleted transplantation in children. MiXCR, applied by TCRdb to the PCR reads, yields one record per CDR3 protein. Found here are thousands of distinct CDR3 sequences, 9.1% of them singletons; the top ten hold around 45%. The sample consisted of PBMCs, mostly from graft donor cells, taken 180 days after TCRalphabeta/CD19-depleted stem cell transplant. The receptors were sampled from a male patient between 2 and 15 years old who had a stem cell transplant for acute lymphoblastic leukemia, so the T cells may come from the graft donor. Both conserved end residues are part of each CDR3. The D gene is left open where the match is weak. Expanded clones are given a class, and other clones once, few, many or no size at all.

abundance	v_gene	d_gene	j_gene	CDR3nt	CDR3aa
many	TRBV5-5	TRBD2	TRBJ2-7	TGTGCCAGCAGCTATCTAGCGGGAGGGGGCTACGAGCAGTACTTC	CASSYLAGGGYEQYF
many	TRBV6-5	TRBD1	TRBJ1-6	TGTGCCAGCAGTCTGGACAGGGGAAATTCACCCCTCCACTTT	CASSLDRGNSPLHF
many	TRBV5-6	NA	TRBJ2-6	TGTGCCAGCAGCTTGTTAGCAGGGGCCAACGTCCTGACTTTC	CASSLLAGANVLTF
many	TRBV29-1	NA	TRBJ1-5	TGCAGCGTTTCCGACGGGGATAGCAATCAGCCCCAGCATTTT	CSVSDGDSNQPQHF
many	TRBV7-9	NA	TRBJ2-3	TGTGCCAGCAGCTTACCAAGTGGGGGCACAGATACGCAGTATTTT	CASSLPSGGTDTQYF
medium-sized	TRBV7-9	TRBD2	TRBJ2-1	TGTGCCAGCAGCTTAGGCTATAGCGGGAGGGCCATGGATGAGCAGTTCTTC	CASSLGYSGRAMDEQFF
NA	TRBV3-1	NA	TRBJ1-1	TGTGCCTCCTGCCAATATGGTGGGATGAACACTGAAGCTTTCTTT	CASCQYGGMNTEAFF
many	TRBV11-3	NA	TRBJ2-2	TGTGCCAGCAGGGGGCGGGCTAACACCGGGGAGCTGTTTTTT	CASRGRANTGELFF
NA	TRBV3-1	NA	TRBJ2-5	TGTGCCTGCTCCCCCCAAGGATGGGGGAGTGCTCGGTGGGAGACCCAGTACTTC	CACSPQGWGSARWETQYF
many	TRBV6-5	TRBD2	TRBJ2-7	TGTGCCAGCAGTTACTCACTAGCGACGGGGTACGAGCAGTACTTC	CASSYSLATGYEQYF
many	TRBV19	NA	TRBJ1-1	TGTGCCACGTACCCGGACTTCAACGTCCCCACTGAAGCTTTCTTT	CATYPDFNVPTEAFF
many	TRBV3-1	TRBD2	TRBJ2-6	TGTGCCAGCAGCCCTGGGGGGGCTGGGGCCAACGTCCTGACTTTC	CASSPGGAGANVLTF
many	TRBV7-9	NA	TRBJ2-7	TGTGCCAGCAGCGCCTACAGGGGGGGTTTCTCCGAGCAGTACTTC	CASSAYRGGFSEQYF
many	TRBV27	NA	TRBJ2-7	TGTGCCAGCAGTTTACGGCGGGGCTCTGACTCCTACGAGCAGTACTTC	CASSLRRGSDSYEQYF
many	TRBV6-5	NA	TRBJ1-3	TGTGCCAGCAGTCCCGACAGGTTCTCTGGAAACACCATATATTTT	CASSPDRFSGNTIYF
many	TRBV5-5	TRBD2	TRBJ2-5	TGTGCCAGCAGTTGGAGCGGGAGTCGGGAAGAGACCCAGTACTTC	CASSWSGSREETQYF
many	TRBV7-8	NA	TRBJ2-7	TGTGCCAGCACCTCCACTAGAGAAAGTGAGCAGTACTTC	CASTSTRESEQYF
many	TRBV9	NA	TRBJ2-5	TGTGCCAGCAGCCCTCGGCGTGCCGAGGGTTTGGGCCAGTACTTC	CASSPRRAEGLGQYF
many	TRBV4-1	TRBD2	TRBJ2-5	TGCGCCAGCAGCCAAGAGATTAGCGGGAGCCCATTCCAAGAGACCCAGTACTTC	CASSQEISGSPFQETQYF
many	TRBV5-4	NA	TRBJ1-2	TGTGCCAGCAGCTTAGACAGATTTAACTATGGCTACACCTTC	CASSLDRFNYGYTF
many	TRBV19	NA	TRBJ1-1	TGTGCCAGTAGTAAAACCCTTCTTCGAGTGAACACTGAAGCTTTCTTT	CASSKTLLRVNTEAFF
many	TRBV28	NA	TRBJ2-3	TGTGCCAGCAGTCTCCCGGGGCCGGCGGCAGATACGCAGTATTTT	CASSLPGPAADTQYF
medium-sized	TRBV7-9	NA	TRBJ1-1	TGTGCCAGCAGCTTAGGCGGTTATGAAGCTTTCTTT	CASSLGGYEAFF
many	TRBV7-9	NA	TRBJ1-1	TGTGCCAGCAGCTCGCGTGCCTGGACCATGAACACTGAAGCTTTCTTT	CASSSRAWTMNTEAFF
NA	TRBV6-5	TRBD1	TRBJ2-7	TGTGCCAGCAGTTACACCGGGACAGATGGCGACGAGCAGTACTTC	CASSYTGTDGDEQYF
medium-sized	TRBV6-6	TRBD2	TRBJ2-1	TGTGCCAGCAGGCCGCCCCCCGGGACTAGCGGCAATGAGCAGTTCTTC	CASRPPPGTSGNEQFF
many	TRBV12-5	NA	TRBJ2-7	TGTGCTAGTGGCCACGGTGGAGGTCTTGGCGAGCAGTACTTC	CASGHGGGLGEQYF
many	TRBV7-9	NA	TRBJ2-7	TGTGCCAGCAGCTTAGCGTTCGGGCTTAGGACCTACGAGCAGTACTTC	CASSLAFGLRTYEQYF
many	TRBV7-9	NA	TRBJ2-1	TGTGCCAGCAGCCAGAGGGGGGCTAGGTCCTCCTACAATGAGCAGTTCTTC	CASSQRGARSSYNEQFF
few	TRBV20-1	TRBD2	TRBJ2-1	TGCAGTGGGCGGGAGTGGGACGATGAGCAGTTCTTC	CSGREWDDEQFF
medium-sized	TRBV2	NA	TRBJ2-5	TGTGCCAGCAGTGGCAACAGGCAAGAGACCCAGTACTTC	CASSGNRQETQYF
many	TRBV20-1	TRBD1	TRBJ1-2	TGCAGTGCTAGAGACCCGGGACAGACCAACTATGGCTACACCTTC	CSARDPGQTNYGYTF
many	TRBV7-9	NA	TRBJ1-2	TGTGCCAGCAGCTTAGCGTTCGGGTGGGATAACTATGGCTACACCTTC	CASSLAFGWDNYGYTF
many	TRBV7-9	NA	TRBJ1-2	TGTGCCAGCAGCCTGCTGGGACGGGGCTACACCTTC	CASSLLGRGYTF
many	TRBV9	NA	TRBJ2-1	TGTGCCAGCAGCCGTGGGCGGGGCTCCTACAATGAGCAGTTCTTC	CASSRGRGSYNEQFF
many	TRBV7-9	TRBD1	TRBJ2-1	TGTGCCAGCAGCTTAGTTGGGACAGGGGGCTGGAATGAGCAGTTCTTC	CASSLVGTGGWNEQFF